A selection of T cell receptor beta chains follows, all from one sample in a study of T cell repertoires in cytomegalovirus infection. Each CDR3 protein is one row after TCRdb ran MiXCR on the reads. Of 150,000 to 200,000 distinct CDR3 sequences in the sample, roughly an eighth are singletons; the top ten hold roughly 27%. Source material: PBMCs. All receptors derive from a human donor in good health (CMV status not recorded). Some clones in this sample may be carry-over from other donors' samples. Each CDR3 is given with its conserved first and last residue. D genes are given only for firm matches. Some rows have no size entry. The others give once, few or many, or a class for an expanded clone.

abundance | j_gene | d_gene | v_gene | CDR3nt | CDR3aa
few | TRBJ2-1 | TRBD2 | TRBV20-1 | TGCAGTGCCTGGGGACTAGCGGGGATGAATGAGCAGTTCTTC | CSAWGLAGMNEQFF
few | TRBJ1-1 | - | TRBV7-2 | TGTGCCAGCAGCCCCCCATACCGGGGCCCGGCTTTCTTT | CASSPPYRGPAFF
many | TRBJ2-7 | TRBD1 | TRBV7-8 | TGTGCCAGCAGCTGGGGGACAGGACCCTCCTACGAGCAGTACTTC | CASSWGTGPSYEQYF
- | TRBJ2-7 | - | TRBV2 | TGTGCCAGCAGTCGGGGATCGAACGAGCAGTACTTC | CASSRGSNEQYF
many | TRBJ2-7 | TRBD2 | TRBV6-5 | TGTGCCAGCAGTTACTCTTCTGGGACTAGCGGGAGAGGCGAGCAGTACTTC | CASSYSSGTSGRGEQYF
many | TRBJ1-5 | TRBD1 | TRBV6-5 | TGTGCCAGCAGTTACTCTGGGACAGGTGGCAATCAGCCCCAGCATTTT | CASSYSGTGGNQPQHF
many | TRBJ2-3 | - | TRBV12-5 | TGTGCTAGTGGCCTTAACGCCCGGGGGCTGACTAGCACAGATACGCAGTATTTT | CASGLNARGLTSTDTQYF
- | TRBJ2-5 | - | TRBV5-1 | TGCGCCAGCAGCTGGGCCATTCAAGGGGGAGAGACCCAGTACTTC | CASSWAIQGGETQYF
many | TRBJ2-1 | - | TRBV4-1 | TGCGCCAGCAGCCAAACCCGACAGGTCGGTGAGCAGTTCTTC | CASSQTRQVGEQFF
- | TRBJ2-7 | - | TRBV28 | TGTGCCAGCAGTTTGGACAGCACAGGTAGATCCTACGAGCAGTACTTC | CASSLDSTGRSYEQYF
- | TRBJ2-2 | TRBD2 | TRBV27 | TGTGCCAGCAGTTCATGGACTAGCGGGATGACCGGGGAGCTGTTTTTT | CASSSWTSGMTGELFF
few | TRBJ1-6 | - | TRBV12-3/TRBV12-4 | TGTGCCAGCAGTAGTATCGGGGTTAATTCACCCCTCCACTTT | CASSSIGVNSPLHF
many | TRBJ2-7 | TRBD2 | TRBV5-8 | TGTGCCAGCAGCTTGGGGGTAGCGGGAGGTCCCTACGAGCAGTACTTC | CASSLGVAGGPYEQYF
- | TRBJ1-4 | TRBD1 | TRBV28 | TGTGCCAGCGCAATACAGGGGAGGGCTAATGAAAAACTGTTTTTT | CASAIQGRANEKLFF
few | TRBJ1-5 | - | TRBV5-1 | TGCGCCAGCAGCTCGGTCGGCGGGAGCAATCAGCCCCAGCATTTT | CASSSVGGSNQPQHF
few | TRBJ2-5 | - | TRBV28 | TGTGCCAGCGGAAAAGAGACCCAGTACTTC | CASGKETQYF
- | TRBJ1-1 | - | TRBV18 | TGTGCCAGCTCACTCGGGGAACTAGTTGGTAGTACTGAAGCTTTCTTT | CASSLGELVGSTEAFF
- | TRBJ1-5 | - | TRBV18 | TGTGCCAGCTCACCAGGGTCGGGCAGCGGGAGCAATCAGCCCCAGCATTTT | CASSPGSGSGSNQPQHF
many | TRBJ1-1 | - | TRBV12-3/TRBV12-4 | TGTGCCAGCAGTCAGGGCAGGGGCGGGACTGAAGCTTTCTTT | CASSQGRGGTEAFF
many | TRBJ2-3 | - | TRBV24-1 | TGTGCCACCAGTGAGGGGACTTGGCCCGGTACAGATACGCAGTATTTT | CATSEGTWPGTDTQYF
few | TRBJ2-7 | - | TRBV5-1 | TGCGCCAGCAGCTTCCAACAGGCGAGCTCCTACGAGCAGTACTTC | CASSFQQASSYEQYF
many | TRBJ1-5 | TRBD1 | TRBV7-2 | TGTGCCAGCAGCCGGGACAGGGAGGTCAATCAGCCCCAGCATTTT | CASSRDREVNQPQHF
- | TRBJ1-2 | TRBD1 | TRBV5-1 | TGCGCCAGCAGCTTGTCGGGACAGGAGTACTATGGCTACACCTTC | CASSLSGQEYYGYTF
few | TRBJ2-3 | - | TRBV19 | TGTGCCAGTTCTACTCAACGGGGAACAGATACGCAGTATTTT | CASSTQRGTDTQYF
- | TRBJ1-4 | - | TRBV28 | TGTGCCGGGTCGAGAGGGACAACTAATGAAAAACTGTTTTTT | CAGSRGTTNEKLFF
many | TRBJ2-3 | - | TRBV7-6 | TGTGCCAGCAGCTTAGGGACTGCGGGATCTCGGGGAGATACGCAGTATTTT | CASSLGTAGSRGDTQYF